This record covers a single TCR beta chain. At least ten counts were recorded for this clonotype. Its antigen is not yet known. Base quality data are lacking; no much larger clone is found one base away. Libraries from unsorted PBMCs were made from 2 million PBMCs kept in RNAlater at -80 degrees C until RNA extraction. Multiple sclerosis patients were enrolled in a US clinical protocol under which disease progression was evaluated by magnetic resonance imaging. PBMCs were separated from peripheral blood using Ficoll-Hypaque density gradient centrifugation and then cryopreserved in liquid nitrogen. This specimen belongs to a study of neurological immune-mediated disorders (dated by TCRdb to about 2019). General notes on the study: Among the 34 multiple sclerosis patients, relapsing-remitting MS accounted for approximately 30 and secondary progressive MS accounted for 3. Using UMI-based sequencing, the study compared peripheral blood TCR-beta repertoires from patients with HTLV-I-associated myelopathy (HAM/TSP), patients with multiple sclerosis, and healthy controls. The cohort was made up of 68 subjects, consisting of some 15 HAM/TSP patients, around 35 multiple sclerosis patients and some 20 healthy controls. Alongside PBMC samples, the set of some 100 TCR-beta libraries contained longitudinal samples, technical triplicates, and paired CD4+ and CD8+ T-cell subsets that had been sorted. The investigation overall reported the following: The MS cluster was not associated with any clinical or MRI features, and the authors stated that larger cohorts are needed. No identical CDR3 amino acid sequences were found to be shared among expanded clones across subjects, suggesting that TCR-beta repertoires were private in all groups. Repertoires from 18 of 34 MS patients were grouped by phylogenetic analysis into a cluster of related CDR3 sequences, suggesting a possible repertoire-level signature. TCR clonal expansion was highest in HAM/TSP patients and lowest in MS patients, with MS patients falling below even healthy controls.

cDNA was synthesized by template-switch 5'RACE using a primer carrying a 10-nucleotide random unique molecular identifier by which each TCR transcript was tagged. Over 190 million TCR-beta sequences, covering 15-18 subjects, were produced in each sequencing run. Total RNA was extracted with the RNeasy kit. Using the KAPA Real-time Library Amplification kit, TCR-beta VDJ regions were amplified with primers for the TCR constant region and the 5'RACE anchor. Sample indexes and Illumina adaptors were added in a first PCR, and a second PCR then increased library yield. After Ampure bead purification, the TCR product of roughly 650 bp was size-selected on a 2% E-gel SizeSelection system. Before pooling, libraries had their quality checked on a Bioanalyzer, their concentration measured with Qubit, and their quantity determined with the Kapa Library Quantification kit. An Illumina HiSeq 2500 was used to sequence the libraries paired-end at 2 x 150 bp. To increase sequence diversity, roughly 24-32% phiX was spiked into each library pool. Processing in the source paper ran as follows. The quality-filtered reads were processed with the UMI-based MiGEC pipeline, whose error correction step removed more than 90% of the raw TCR sequences. VDJ genes were aligned to IMGT germline references, and each clonotype was defined by a unique CDR3 amino acid sequence together with V-J genes. Clonal expansion, Shannon diversity and CDR3 relatedness (CalcPairwiseDistances, ClusterSamples) were evaluated with VDJtools, and phylogenetic trees were built with CLCbio workbench. Clones with at least 8 unique UMIs were defined as expanded, with this threshold being based on coefficient-of-variation modelling across technical triplicates. TCRdb ran its own pipeline on the public reads, namely fastp trimming at Q25 and MiXCR clone calling, and kept in-frame beta chains. Every entry covers one CDR3 protein and lists the most common genes and DNA from its rows. These V and J calls rely on TCRdb rather than the paper's analysis. This sample lists 70,000 to 90,000 distinct CDR3 sequences; roughly 4.7% were detected once. Less than 2.5% of the sample comes from the top ten.

The germline V and J ends show losses of 1 base and 4 bases respectively, and no gene match explains 1 base of the junction. The CDR3 holds 15 amino acids from the cysteine to the phenylalanine. Only CDR3 DNA is held: 45 bases, read in frame from base 1. CDR1 and CDR2 were assigned from the germline V gene as MNHNS and SASEGT. The clonotype comes from a young woman with multiple sclerosis. Sequenced sample: PBMCs. The V and J segments used are TRBV6-1 and TRBJ2-1; 10 middle bases align to TRBD2. CDR3 loop: CASSEEAGGYNEQFF. The DNA is TGTGCCAGCAGTGAAGAAGCGGGAGGGTACAATGAGCAGTTCTTC.